This is a list of T cell receptor beta chains from one sample in a study of shared clonotypes between healthy human individuals. Profiled with immunoSEQ multiplex PCR; TCRdb holds only in-frame clones, not every one. In the table there are 550,000 to 850,000 clones, about 74% of which are singletons. Sequenced: memory CD4+ T cells sorted from blood. These receptors all stem from a woman in her 30s in good health. Both conserved end residues are part of each CDR3. D genes are given only for firm matches. The listing skips clone size in some rows; elsewhere it reads once, few, many or a size class.

D: -; V: TRBV5-1; J: TRBJ1-2; size: few; DNA: TGCGCCAGCAGCTTGGGCGGCTTAGCTAACTATGGCTACACCTTC; CDR3: CASSLGGLANYGYTF
D: -; V: TRBV14; J: TRBJ1-4; size: -; DNA: TGTGCCAGCAGCGCTTGGGGGGGATCTAATGAAAAACTGTTTTTT; CDR3: CASSAWGGSNEKLFF
D: -; V: TRBV7-2; J: TRBJ2-3; size: -; DNA: TGTGCCAGCAGCCAGGTTCCTGGACTATCCCAGCTTACGCAGTATTTT; CDR3: CASSQVPGLSQLTQYF
D: -; V: TRBV9; J: TRBJ1-5; size: few; DNA: TGTGCCAGCAGCGTAGGGTTAGGTAGCAATCAGCCCCAGCATTTT; CDR3: CASSVGLGSNQPQHF
D: -; V: TRBV10-2; J: TRBJ2-1; size: once; DNA: TGCGCCAGCAGTGAGTCCCCGACCAGAAATGAGCAGTTCTTC; CDR3: CASSESPTRNEQFF
D: -; V: TRBV2; J: TRBJ2-4; size: -; DNA: TGTGCCAGCAGTGGTTCAGGGAAAAACATTCAGTACTTC; CDR3: CASSGSGKNIQYF
D: -; V: TRBV28; J: TRBJ2-7; size: -; DNA: TGTGCCAGCAGTTCCTTAGCGTATCTCGGGCAGTACTTC; CDR3: CASSSLAYLGQYF
D: -; V: TRBV10-3; J: TRBJ2-7; size: -; DNA: TGTGCCATTAGTAAGGCCCAGGGTTCCTACGAGCAGTACTTC; CDR3: CAISKAQGSYEQYF
D: -; V: TRBV5-5; J: TRBJ1-2; size: -; DNA: TGTGCCAGCAGCTTGAGAAAGGCGACGGAAGGCTACACCTTC; CDR3: CASSLRKATEGYTF
D: -; V: TRBV7-3; J: TRBJ2-1; size: few; DNA: TGTGCCAGCAGCTTAGTTGCGGGATTCACCAATGAGCAGTTCTTC; CDR3: CASSLVAGFTNEQFF
D: -; V: TRBV5-5; J: TRBJ2-7; size: -; DNA: TGTGCCAGCAGTCGCGGGTACGAGCAGTACTTC; CDR3: CASSRGYEQYF
D: TRBD1; V: TRBV27; J: TRBJ2-3; size: -; DNA: TGTGCCAGCAGTCAACGGACAGGGAGAATCACAGATACGCAGTATTTT; CDR3: CASSQRTGRITDTQYF
D: -; V: TRBV5-1; J: TRBJ2-3; size: -; DNA: TGCGCCAGCAGCTTGCAAGCAGCAACACCCGCCGATACGCAGTATTTT; CDR3: CASSLQAATPADTQYF
D: -; V: TRBV28; J: TRBJ2-7; size: -; DNA: TGTGCCAGCTCATGGCCGGGATCTTCCTACGAGCAGTACTTC; CDR3: CASSWPGSSYEQYF
D: -; V: TRBV5-1; J: TRBJ1-5; size: few; DNA: TGCGCCAGCAGCTTGGGGGACCTTCCCAGCCAGCCCCAGCATTTT; CDR3: CASSLGDLPSQPQHF
D: -; V: TRBV2; J: TRBJ2-6; size: -; DNA: TGTGCCAGCAGGGCCAATGGGGCTGGGGCCAACGTCCTGACTTTC; CDR3: CASRANGAGANVLTF
D: -; V: TRBV4-1; J: TRBJ1-2; size: -; DNA: TGCGCCAGCAGCCAAGATGGGTACGGCCGGGACTATGGCTACACCTTC; CDR3: CASSQDGYGRDYGYTF
D: -; V: TRBV4-2; J: TRBJ1-1; size: -; DNA: TGTGCCAGCAGCCAAGATAGGACAGAAGATGAAGCTTTCTTT; CDR3: CASSQDRTEDEAFF
D: -; V: TRBV18; J: TRBJ1-1; size: -; DNA: TGTGCCAGCTCACCAAGCGGGCAGATGAACACTGAAGCTTTCTTT; CDR3: CASSPSGQMNTEAFF
D: -; V: TRBV28; J: TRBJ1-5; size: once; DNA: TGTGCCAGCAGTTTCGCCATGTTGGGGAGACGGGGGCCCCAGCATTTT; CDR3: CASSFAMLGRRGPQHF
D: -; V: TRBV19; J: TRBJ1-2; size: many; DNA: TGTGCCAGTAGCCCGACAGGCGGTTATGGCTACACCTTC; CDR3: CASSPTGGYGYTF
D: TRBD1; V: TRBV18; J: TRBJ2-7; size: once; DNA: TGTGCCAGCTCACCGGCGACAGGGGGCTACGAGCAGTACTTC; CDR3: CASSPATGGYEQYF
D: TRBD1; V: TRBV2; J: TRBJ1-6; size: -; DNA: TGTGCCAGTCGGACAGGGGGTAATTCACCCCTCCACTTT; CDR3: CASRTGGNSPLHF
D: TRBD1; V: TRBV29-1; J: TRBJ1-2; size: -; DNA: TGCAGCGGGGTGACAGGGCGCTATGGCTACACCTTC; CDR3: CSGVTGRYGYTF
D: -; V: TRBV19; J: TRBJ1-1; size: -; DNA: TGTGCCAGTACGAGGGAGGTAGCCACTGAAGCTTTCTTT; CDR3: CASTREVATEAFF
D: -; V: TRBV28; J: TRBJ2-7; size: -; DNA: TGTGCCAGCAGTCCTTCGGTCTACGAGCAGTACTTC; CDR3: CASSPSVYEQYF
D: -; V: TRBV7-9; J: TRBJ1-5; size: -; DNA: TGTGCCAGCAGCTCGGACGGTATAAATCAGCCCCAGCATTTT; CDR3: CASSSDGINQPQHF
D: -; V: TRBV14; J: TRBJ2-2; size: once; DNA: TGTGCCAGCAGCCATAGACAGAAGAACACCGGGGAGCTGTTTTTT; CDR3: CASSHRQKNTGELFF
D: -; V: TRBV27; J: TRBJ2-2; size: -; DNA: TGTGCCAGCAGTTTACAGGTCATCGGGGAGCTGTTTTTT; CDR3: CASSLQVIGELFF
D: TRBD2; V: TRBV6-5; J: TRBJ2-7; size: -; DNA: TGTGCCAGCACTCCAGGACTAGCCCCCTACGAGCAGTACTTC; CDR3: CASTPGLAPYEQYF
D: -; V: TRBV25-1; J: TRBJ1-2; size: once; DNA: TGTGCCAGCAGTACTTCTTGGCGCTCTAACTATGGCTACACCTTC; CDR3: CASSTSWRSNYGYTF
D: -; V: TRBV6-5; J: TRBJ1-2; size: -; DNA: TGTGCCAGCAGTGATCGACAGAACTATGGCTACACCTTC; CDR3: CASSDRQNYGYTF
D: -; V: TRBV6-5; J: TRBJ2-3; size: -; DNA: TGTGCCAGCACGGCGCGGGCGCTCCGGACAGATACGCAGTATTTT; CDR3: CASTARALRTDTQYF
D: TRBD2; V: TRBV7-6; J: TRBJ2-3; size: -; DNA: TGTGCCAGCAGCTTAGGTGGTAGGGGAGGGTCAGATACGCAGTATTTT; CDR3: CASSLGGRGGSDTQYF
D: TRBD2; V: TRBV5-1; J: TRBJ2-1; size: -; DNA: TGCGCCAGCAGGGAGACTAGCGGGCTCTCCTACAATGAGCAGTTCTTC; CDR3: CASRETSGLSYNEQFF
D: -; V: TRBV4-1; J: TRBJ2-3; size: -; DNA: TGCGCCAGCAGCCAAGTGGCAGGGGGGGGCACAGATACGCAGTATTTT; CDR3: CASSQVAGGGTDTQYF
D: -; V: TRBV7-9; J: TRBJ2-3; size: -; DNA: TGTGCCAGCAGCTCGCCTACAGATACGCAGTATTTT; CDR3: CASSSPTDTQYF
D: -; V: TRBV28; J: TRBJ1-1; size: few; DNA: TGTGCCAGCAGTTTACAGGGCTACACTGAAGCTTTCTTT; CDR3: CASSLQGYTEAFF
D: TRBD1; V: TRBV5-6; J: TRBJ2-7; size: -; DNA: TGTGCCAGCAGCTACGGACAGGGGGGTATCGGTAGGTCGGACTTC; CDR3: CASSYGQGGIGRSDF
D: TRBD2; V: TRBV11-2; J: TRBJ2-5; size: -; DNA: TGTGCCAGCAGCTCAGGGACTAGCGGGGCTCAAGAGACCCAGTACTTC; CDR3: CASSSGTSGAQETQYF
D: TRBD1; V: TRBV19; J: TRBJ1-1; size: once; DNA: TGTGCCAGTAGTAAGGACAGGATACGATCCACTGAAGCTTTCTTT; CDR3: CASSKDRIRSTEAFF
D: TRBD2; V: TRBV18; J: TRBJ2-1; size: -; DNA: TGTGCCAGCTCACCACGTCAAACTAGCGGGGGCAATGAGCAGTTCTTC; CDR3: CASSPRQTSGGNEQFF
D: -; V: TRBV10-3; J: TRBJ1-1; size: -; DNA: TGTGCCATCAGTGAGCCCGGACTGGCGAACACTGAAGCTTTCTTT; CDR3: CAISEPGLANTEAFF
D: -; V: TRBV6-1; J: TRBJ2-1; size: -; DNA: TGTGCCAGCAGTTTGTATGAGCAGTTCTTC; CDR3: CASSLYEQFF
D: -; V: TRBV7-8; J: TRBJ2-5; size: -; DNA: TGTGCCAGCAGCAGTATAGTGGGGTCGGAGACCCAGTACTTC; CDR3: CASSSIVGSETQYF
D: -; V: TRBV15; J: TRBJ1-1; size: -; DNA: TGTGCCACCAGCTGGTCGGGGGACACTGAAGCTTTCTTT; CDR3: CATSWSGDTEAFF
D: -; V: TRBV15; J: TRBJ1-1; size: -; DNA: TGTGCCACCAGCAGAGAGGGGGGGGGCGGATTCTTT; CDR3: CATSREGGGGFF
D: TRBD1; V: TRBV29-1; J: TRBJ1-5; size: -; DNA: TGCAGCGTGTCAGGGGGCGGAGGTCAGCCCCAGCATTTT; CDR3: CSVSGGGGQPQHF
D: TRBD2; V: TRBV2; J: TRBJ2-7; size: -; DNA: TGTGCCAGCAGTGAGGGTCAGGGCGGCGGGGGGGTCTACGAGCAGTACTTC; CDR3: CASSEGQGGGGVYEQYF
D: -; V: TRBV5-1; J: TRBJ2-2; size: -; DNA: TGCGCCAGCAGCTCCCTTGGACCGGCACCCACCGGGGAGCTGTTTTTT; CDR3: CASSSLGPAPTGELFF
D: -; V: TRBV19; J: TRBJ1-5; size: -; DNA: TGTGCCAGTAGGGGTGCGGGAGGGTATAGCAATCAGCCCCAGCATTTT; CDR3: CASRGAGGYSNQPQHF
D: TRBD2; V: TRBV10-1; J: TRBJ2-2; size: -; DNA: TGCGCCAGCAGTGGAACGATAGCGGGTTCCACCGGGGAGCTGTTTTTT; CDR3: CASSGTIAGSTGELFF
D: -; V: TRBV29-1; J: TRBJ2-1; size: -; DNA: TGCAGCGTTGATGGGGCTAGGTGGAATGAGCAGTTCTTC; CDR3: CSVDGARWNEQFF
D: -; V: TRBV28; J: TRBJ1-2; size: few; DNA: TGTGCCAGCGGAGGGAACTATGGCTACACCTTC; CDR3: CASGGNYGYTF
D: -; V: TRBV28; J: TRBJ1-2; size: -; DNA: TGTGCCAGCAGTTTAGGTCGGGGGCTATACGGCTACACCTTC; CDR3: CASSLGRGLYGYTF
D: TRBD2; V: TRBV5-4; J: TRBJ2-5; size: -; DNA: TGTGCCAGCAGCCCAAGACTAGCGGGCGGTCGCCCAGAGCGGGAGACCCAGTACTTC; CDR3: CASSPRLAGGRPERETQYF